The 28 T cell receptor beta chains below all came from one sample that was sequenced in a study of blood T cell repertoires in COVID-19 (dated by TCRdb to 2020 to 2021). The library was made by the immunoSEQ multiplex PCR assay. The immuneACCESS repertoire file appears here via TCRdb, limited to in-frame rearrangements. These files lack a portion of the clones; in checked studies, under half of the deficit traces to unresolved V genes, and the cause of the others is not known. The sample table records approximately 440,000 clones; roughly 90% of these occur just once. Together, the top ten hold 0.7% of the sample. The specimen was PBMCs or T cells enriched from blood (not recorded which). These receptors came from a woman under 30 who had recovered from COVID-19.

The chain combines TRBV19 with TRBJ2-7, with 9 nucleotides matching TRBD1. CDR1 and CDR2 (germline): LNHDA, SQIVND (reference sequence). V shed 3 bases and J 3 bases; nucleotides not matched to a gene: 3. The CDR3 spans 14 residues. Here the CDR3 DNA reads TGTGCCAGTAGTATCGGGACAGGGTTCTACGAGCAGTACTTC. Translating gives CASSIGTGFYEQYF.

The rearrangement joins TRBV7-2 to TRBJ2-3; 12 nucleotides agree with TRBD2. The length of the CDR3 is 16 residues. V lost 3 bases to trimming and J lost 2 bases; unmatched junction nucleotides: 3. Germline CDR1 is SGHTA and CDR2 is FQGNSA. The CDR3 DNA reads TGTGCCAGCAGCTTCGGACTAGCGGGGATCACAGATACGCAGTATTTT. This translates into CASSFGLAGITDTQYF.

The V gene is TRBV7-9, the J gene TRBJ1-4, with no clear D. The CDR3 has 13 residues. Trimming removed 5 bases at V and 8 bases at J, with 12 bases between. Germline CDR1 and CDR2: SEHNR and FQNEAQ (reference sequence). The CDR3 sequence: CASSGEVWEKLFF. The CDR3 nucleotides read TGTGCCAGCAGCGGGGAGGTATGGGAAAAACTGTTTTTT.

The CDR3 region is CASSMTENTEAFF. DNA for the CDR3: TGTGCCAGCAGTATGACAGAGAACACTGAAGCTTTCTTT. V is TRBV2 and J is TRBJ1-1, with a tentative D call TRBD1 (5 bases). Germline assignment: CDR1 SNHLY and CDR2 FYNNEI. CDR3 length: 13 amino acids. The V end lost 5 bases, the J end lost 1 base, and 8 bases lay between the germline ends.

The chain combines TRBV13 with TRBJ2-1, with D uncertain. Per the germline V gene, CDR1 is PRHDT and CDR2 is FYEKMQ (reference sequence). This CDR3 region has 11 residues. V dropped 9 bases and J dropped 5 bases, with 8 bases sitting between them. CDR3 protein: CASSSDNEQFF. CDR3 sequence (DNA): TGTGCCAGTAGCAGCGACAATGAGCAGTTCTTC.

The gene calls are TRBV27 and TRBJ1-1; 9 bases agree with TRBD1. V was pared by 0 bases and J by 1 base, with 6 bases of the junction left unmatched. Looked up from germline, CDR1 is MNHEY and CDR2 is SMNVEV (reference sequence). This CDR3 region has 17 residues. The CDR3 loop is CASSLSGLQGANTEAFF. CDR3 DNA: TGTGCCAGCAGTTTATCGGGCCTACAGGGGGCGAACACTGAAGCTTTCTTT.

The rearrangement uses TRBV27 and TRBJ1-1; possibly TRBD1 for D (6 bases). Germline CDR1 is MNHEY and CDR2 is SMNVEV (reference sequence). Trimming removed 7 bases at V and 5 bases at J, with 20 bases between. The CDR3 extends over 15 amino acids. CDR3 amino acids: CASTSPDRLVTEAFF. The CDR3 nucleotides read TGTGCCAGCACTTCCCCCGACAGGCTCGTGACTGAAGCTTTCTTT.

This chain uses TRBV10-3 with TRBJ2-1; 10 bases are shared with TRBD1. The CDR3 contains 14 residues. Germline-derived CDR1 and CDR2 are ENHRY and SYGVKD. J lost 10 bases, V lost 6 bases, and 9 bases had no gene match. CDR3 sequence (DNA): TGTGCCATCAGAGGACAGGGGGAAGCACGGGAGCAGTTCTTC. Protein sequence: CAIRGQGEAREQFF.

This chain links TRBV28 with TRBJ1-1; 7 positions agree with TRBD1. The CDR3 totals 15 residues. Germline loops: CDR1 MDHEN, CDR2 SYDVKM. V lost 8 bases to trimming and J lost 7 bases; unmatched junction nucleotides: 16. The CDR3 is CASGAPGTAVFEAFF. The CDR3 coding sequence is TGTGCCAGCGGAGCACCCGGGACAGCGGTATTTGAAGCTTTCTTT. Together with reference TRBV28 and TRBJ1-1, the CDR3 gives the full variable domain: DVKVTQSSRYLVKRTGEKVFLECVQDMDHENMFWYRQDPGLGLRLIYFSYDVKMKEKGDIPEGYSVSREKKERFSLILESASTNQTSMYLCASGAPGTAVFEAFFGQGTRLTVV.

CDR3 in amino acids: CASSFRNAGGYTF. As DNA, the CDR3 is TGTGCCAGCAGCTTTCGGAACGCGGGGGGCTACACCTTC. The rearrangement joins TRBV5-4 to TRBJ1-2; D is ambiguous. The V and J ends lost 2 bases and 8 bases respectively, with 13 bases between them. The CDR3 totals 13 residues. In germline, CDR1 is SGHNT, CDR2 YYREEE (reference sequence). Full variable domain (outside the CDR3, taken from reference TRBV5-4 and TRBJ1-2): ETGVTQSPTHLIKTRGQQVTLRCSSQSGHNTVSWYQQALGQGPQFIFQYYREEENGRGNFPPRFSGLQFPNYSSELNVNALELDDSALYLCASSFRNAGGYTFGSGTRLTVV.

This CDR3 is CARESTGQETQYF. The CDR3 bases are TGTGCCAGAGAGTCGACGGGGCAAGAGACCCAGTACTTC. The J gene is TRBJ2-5, the V gene TRBV2, with a possible D match to TRBD2 (5 bases). CDR3 length: 13 amino acids. V was pared by 9 bases and J by 2 bases, with 13 bases between. Germline V gene lookup returns CDR1 SNHLY and CDR2 FYNNEI.

The rearrangement uses TRBV18 and TRBJ2-5; D is perhaps TRBD1 (7 bases). From germline, CDR1 is KGHSH and CDR2 LQKENI. The V end lost 3 bases, the J end lost 1 base, and 18 bases lay between the germline ends. This CDR3 has 17 amino acids. The CDR3 sequence: CASSPTGGTESQETQYF. Written as DNA, the CDR3 is TGTGCCAGCTCACCGACTGGAGGGACAGAAAGCCAAGAGACCCAGTACTTC.

The rearrangement links TRBV7-9 to TRBJ1-5; 7 positions match TRBD1. V lost 1 base to trimming and J lost 8 bases; unmatched junction nucleotides: 14. Germline V gives CDR1 SEHNR, CDR2 FQNEAQ (reference sequence). The CDR3 runs 17 residues. In DNA form, the CDR3 reads TGTGCCAGCAGCTTAGGGACAGGAATTCCCCCTAGTGAGCCCCAGCATTTT. This translates into CASSLGTGIPPSEPQHF.

The chain has TRBV18 and TRBJ2-5; D may be TRBD2 (7 bases). CDR1 and CDR2 (germline): KGHSH, LQKENI. Trimming removed 6 bases at V and 1 base at J, with 24 bases between. The CDR3 runs 18 residues. The CDR3 bases are TGTGCCAGCTCCCTTTACGCCCCCGGCGGGGGCCCCCAAGAGACCCAGTACTTC. This encodes CASSLYAPGGGPQETQYF.

The chain has TRBV5-1 and TRBJ1-4; weak D call: TRBD1 (5 bases). Germline V gives CDR1 SGHRS, CDR2 YFSETQ. This CDR3 has 14 residues. The germline V and J ends were trimmed by 4 bases and 7 bases, with 14 bases remaining between them. In nucleotides, the CDR3 is TGCGCCAGCAGCCAAGGCCAGGGCGGTGAAAAACTGTTTTTT. Translated: CASSQGQGGEKLFF.

This chain links TRBV5-1 with TRBJ2-1; 7 nucleotides match TRBD2. CDR3 length equals 14 residues. Germline V CDR1 and CDR2: SGHRS, YFSETQ. Trimming removed 1 base from V and 7 bases from J; junction bases left unmatched: 5. CDR3 DNA sequence: TGCGCCAGCAGCTTGTGGGGGACTACTAATGAGCAGTTCTTC. Translating it yields CASSLWGTTNEQFF.

The CDR3 coding sequence is TGCGCCAGCAGTCCCTGGACAGGAGAAGGCTTGCAGCCCCAGCATTTT. It codes for CASSPWTGEGLQPQHF. The genes are TRBV23-1 and TRBJ1-5, with 7 bases identical to TRBD1. TRBV23-1 is filed as an ORF, its function uncertain. Trimming cost V 4 bases and J 7 bases; bases outside gene matches: 13. The CDR3 covers 16 residues.

The chain is built from TRBV6-5 and TRBJ2-5; 9 bases agree with TRBD1. After removal of 5 bases from V and 4 bases from J, the junction contained 5 bases not matched to a gene. Germline CDR1 MNHEY, CDR2 SVGAGI. The CDR3 is 14 amino acids. The CDR3 reads CASSQQGAAETQYF. CDR3 nucleotides: TGTGCCAGCAGTCAACAGGGGGCAGCAGAGACCCAGTACTTC.

The DNA of the CDR3 is TGTGCCAGCAGCCAACACCGGGACAGGGTCTATGGCTACACCTTC. This translates into CASSQHRDRVYGYTF. The J gene is TRBJ1-2, the V gene TRBV3-1 (or the pseudogene TRBV3-2), with 9 bases that match TRBD1. Germline V lookup: CDR1 LGHDT, CDR2 YNNKEL (reference sequence). The CDR3 runs to 15 residues. The junction had 5 bases not matched to a gene; V was cut back by 2 bases and J by 4 bases.

The chain links TRBV11-2 to TRBJ2-7; D is ambiguous. V was trimmed by 1 base and J by 4 bases, leaving 14 bases between them. This CDR3 comprises 15 residues. Germline CDR1 SGHAT, CDR2 FQNNGV. The CDR3 sequence: CASSLGYNGPYEQYF. The CDR3 nucleotides read TGTGCCAGCAGCTTAGGTTATAACGGTCCGTACGAGCAGTACTTC. Full variable domain (outside the CDR3, taken from reference TRBV11-2 and TRBJ2-7): EAGVAQSPRYKIIEKRQSVAFWCNPISGHATLYWYQQILGQGPKLLIQFQNNGVVDDSQLPKDRFSAERLKGVDSTLKIQPAKLEDSAVYLCASSLGYNGPYEQYFGPGTRLTVT.

This chain connects TRBV7-8 to TRBJ2-2; 8 bases are shared with TRBD1. This CDR3 comprises 15 residues. V lost 6 bases, J lost 3 bases, and 6 bases stayed unmatched. Germline CDR1 is SGHVS and CDR2 is FQNEAQ. The DNA for the CDR3 is TGTGCCAGCAGGTCCGGGACAGGTGACACCGGGGAGCTGTTTTTT. Amino acid sequence: CASRSGTGDTGELFF.

The V gene is TRBV2, the J gene TRBJ1-1; D perhaps matches TRBD1 (5 bases). This CDR3 contains 14 residues. The germline V gene encodes CDR1 SNHLY and CDR2 FYNNEI. Between the trimmed V and J ends, which lost 7 bases and 4 bases, there was a span of 16 bases. CDR3 amino acids: CASIEDGRGTEAFF. CDR3 in DNA: TGTGCCAGCATCGAAGACGGAAGGGGCACTGAAGCTTTCTTT.

The chain is built from TRBV30 and TRBJ2-1, with no clear D. The CDR3 is 11 residues long. The V gene lost 4 bases and the J gene lost 5 bases, with 6 bases spanning the gap. Per germline, CDR1 GTSNPN and CDR2 SVGIG (reference sequence). The CDR3 loop is CAWTVDNEQFF. In DNA form, the CDR3 reads TGTGCCTGGACCGTTGACAATGAGCAGTTCTTC.

Only one count was recorded for this clone. V is TRBV12-3 or TRBV12-4 and J is TRBJ2-1, with 7 bases matching TRBD2. The CDR3 is 13 residues long. V was clipped by 7 bases and J by 8 bases; unmatched bases: 8. The CDR3 loop reads CASTPATSDEQFF. The CDR3 DNA reads TGTGCCAGCACTCCCGCCACTAGCGATGAGCAGTTCTTC.

This clone has only one observation. The V and J genes are TRBV2 and TRBJ2-3; 10 positions match TRBD2. This CDR3 has 17 residues. V shed 4 bases and J 3 bases; nucleotides not matched to a gene: 10. Germline V gene lookup returns CDR1 SNHLY and CDR2 FYNNEI. This chain's CDR3 is CASSALAGGIPTDTQYF. In DNA, the CDR3 is TGTGCCAGCAGTGCCTTAGCGGGGGGCATACCTACAGATACGCAGTATTTT.

The chain carries TRBV3-1 (or the pseudogene TRBV3-2) and TRBJ1-3; 7 bases agree with TRBD1. With V trimmed by 5 bases and J by 4 bases, 11 bases remained unmatched. Germline assignment: CDR1 LGHDT and CDR2 YNNKEL (reference sequence). CDR3 size: 16 residues. CDR3 loop: CASSDRDNMGGNTIYF. CDR3 DNA: TGTGCCAGCAGCGACAGGGACAATATGGGGGGAAACACCATATATTTT.

This chain joins TRBV5-3 and TRBJ2-7; a possible D gene is TRBD1 (5 bases). TRBV5-3 is filed as an ORF, its function uncertain. The CDR3 has 13 residues. Trimming pared 4 bases from V and 6 bases from J, leaving 14 bases between. The CDR3 region has the DNA TGTGCCAGAAGCGGTCGTTCAGGGTGCGAGCAGTACTTC. This gives the protein CARSGRSGCEQYF.

The J gene is TRBJ1-2, the V gene TRBV28; weak D call: TRBD1 (5 bases). V was cut by 3 bases and J by 4 bases, with 12 bases left in between. CDR3 size: 14 residues. The germline V gene encodes CDR1 MDHEN and CDR2 SYDVKM. CDR3 residues: CASSLSGEFYGYTF. The CDR3 coding sequence is TGTGCCAGCAGTTTGTCGGGGGAGTTCTATGGCTACACCTTC.